A single sample is the source of the 29 T cell receptor beta chains below, sequenced in a study of OX40 agonist ivuxolimab in advanced cancers. The protocol was immunoSEQ multiplex PCR, while the TCRdb copy is restricted to in-frame clones and leaves out a portion. The table lists under 80,000 clones, 85% to 95% of them singletons. The sample consisted of CD4+ or CD8+ T cells sorted from blood, taken in a trial of the OX40 agonist ivuxolimab. All receptors derive from an adult with an advanced solid tumor such as melanoma, head and neck, liver or kidney cancer.

This clone is a singleton in its sample. The rearrangement links TRBV5-4 to TRBJ2-7; 8 bases are shared with TRBD1. This CDR3 has 14 amino acids. After removal of 3 bases from V and 7 bases from J, the junction contained 9 bases not matched to a gene. Germline-derived CDR1 and CDR2 are SGHNT and YYREEE (reference sequence). The CDR3 is CASSSTQGAREQYF. CDR3 bases: TGTGCCAGCAGCTCGACCCAGGGGGCACGAGAGCAGTACTTC.

The J gene is TRBJ2-7, the V gene TRBV29-1; 9 bases fit TRBD2. The CDR3 sequence is 12 residues long. Germline-derived CDR1 and CDR2 are SQVTM and ANQGSEA. The ends lost 4 bases at V and 6 bases at J; junction bases unmatched: 4. The CDR3 here is CSVGLAGIEQYF. The CDR3 bases are TGCAGCGTTGGGCTAGCGGGAATCGAGCAGTACTTC.

The chain couples TRBV15 to TRBJ2-3; 7 positions agree with TRBD2. From germline, CDR1 is LNHNV and CDR2 YYDKDF (reference sequence). J was trimmed by 2 bases and V by 0 bases; bases with no gene match: 11. The CDR3 sequence is 18 residues long. The CDR3 DNA sequence: TGTGCCACCAGCAGAGACAAAAATAGAGCGGGGCTCACAGATACGCAGTATTTT. Translated, it gives CATSRDKNRAGLTDTQYF.

The V gene is TRBV7-2, the J gene TRBJ1-1; 7 bases line up with TRBD1. With V trimmed by 3 bases and J by 4 bases, 14 bases remained unmatched. CDR1 is SGHTA and CDR2 is FQGNSA in the germline V gene. The CDR3 consists of 17 residues. In DNA form, the CDR3 reads TGTGCCAGCAGCTTCAACCTAAGGAGGGGGCATGGCACTGAAGCTTTCTTT. Residues: CASSFNLRRGHGTEAFF.

This CDR3 reads CASRWTSADLRIIQETQYF. In DNA, the CDR3 is TGTGCCAGCAGGTGGACTAGCGCGGATTTACGGATTATCCAAGAGACCCAGTACTTC. The chain recombines TRBV7-9 with TRBJ2-5; TRBD2 matches 9 bases. J lost 1 base, V lost 6 bases, and 18 bases had no gene match. Germline CDR1 SEHNR, CDR2 FQNEAQ (reference sequence). The CDR3 contains 19 residues. Drawing the rest from reference TRBV7-9 and TRBJ2-5, the complete variable domain is DTGVSQNPRHKITKRGQNVTFRCDPISEHNRLYWYRQTLGQGPEFLTYFQNEAQLEKSRLLSDRFSAERPKGSFSTLEIQRTEQGDSAMYLCASRWTSADLRIIQETQYFGPGTRLLVL.

The chain recombines TRBV7-2 with TRBJ2-7; maybe TRBD1 (5 bases). V lost 2 bases and J 2 bases, leaving 10 bases between the germline ends. The CDR3 sequence is 14 residues long. The germline gives CDR1 SGHTA, CDR2 FQGNSA. The CDR3 DNA is TGTGCCAGCAGCTTATACAGGACCACCTACGAGCAGTACTTC. Protein sequence: CASSLYRTTYEQYF. The entire variable domain, with the rest obtained from reference TRBV7-2 and TRBJ2-7, is as follows: GAGVSQSPSNKVTEKGKDVELRCDPISGHTALYWYRQSLGQGLEFLIYFQGNSAPDKSGLPSDRFSAERTGGSVSTLTIQRTQQEDSAVYLCASSLYRTTYEQYFGPGTRLTVT.

This chain links TRBV5-1 with TRBJ2-2; tentatively, D is TRBD1 (6 bases). The CDR3 runs to 16 residues. V dropped 5 bases and J dropped 0 bases, with 14 bases sitting between them. CDR1 and CDR2 (germline): SGHRS, YFSETQ. The DNA for the CDR3 is TGCGCCAGCAGTTCTACGGGACACCCGAACACCGGGGAGCTGTTTTTT. Its protein is CASSSTGHPNTGELFF.

This rearrangement joins TRBV9 to TRBJ1-1; 10 nucleotides align to TRBD1. The CDR3 is 14 amino acids. Germline V lookup: CDR1 SGDLS, CDR2 YYNGEE. V lost 4 bases, J lost 3 bases, and 3 bases stayed unmatched. For the CDR3, the DNA is TGTGCCAGCAGCCGCGGACAGGGGGACACTGAAGCTTTCTTT. This sequence encodes CASSRGQGDTEAFF.

V gene TRBV7-9 combines with J gene TRBJ1-1; tentatively, D is TRBD1 (5 bases). Trimming took off 3 bases at V and 0 bases at J, with 11 bases between the two ends. Germline-derived CDR1 and CDR2 are SEHNR and FQNEAQ (reference sequence). This CDR3 has 15 residues. The CDR3 here is CASSFRLTVNTEAFF. For the CDR3, the DNA is TGTGCCAGCAGCTTCCGCCTGACAGTGAACACTGAAGCTTTCTTT. The complete variable domain, with remaining parts taken from reference TRBV7-9 and TRBJ1-1, reads DTGVSQNPRHKITKRGQNVTFRCDPISEHNRLYWYRQTLGQGPEFLTYFQNEAQLEKSRLLSDRFSAERPKGSFSTLEIQRTEQGDSAMYLCASSFRLTVNTEAFFGQGTRLTVV.

The chain uses TRBV5-6 and TRBJ2-1; 9 positions agree with TRBD1. V trimming: 4 bases; J trimming: 10 bases; junction bases outside the gene matches: 6. This CDR3 comprises 13 residues. The germline gives CDR1 SGHDT, CDR2 YYEEEE. As DNA, the CDR3 is TGTGCCAGCAGCCAACAGGGGGCGTGGGAGCAGTTCTTC. It is translated as CASSQQGAWEQFF. Using reference TRBV5-6 and TRBJ2-1 for the parts outside the CDR3, the full variable domain is DAGVTQSPTHLIKTRGQQVTLRCSPKSGHDTVSWYQQALGQGPQFIFQYYEEEERQRGNFPDRFSGHQFPNYSSELNVNALLLGDSALYLCASSQQGAWEQFFGPGTRLTVL.

The genes are TRBV11-2 and TRBJ2-1, with D possibly matching TRBD2 (7 bases). The CDR3 length is 14 residues. V lost 4 bases, J lost 4 bases, and 11 bases lay in between. The V gene's germline CDR1 is SGHAT and CDR2 FQNNGV. The DNA of the CDR3 is TGTGCCAGCAGCTCGGGGGGCCTTTACAATGAGCAGTTCTTC. The encoded protein is CASSSGGLYNEQFF.

This clone was seen a handful of times. CDR3 nucleotide sequence: TGTGCCAGCAGCCCGTCCGGACAGGGGAGCTACGAGCAGTACTTC. Protein: CASSPSGQGSYEQYF. The chain combines TRBV5-4 with TRBJ2-7; 9 bases line up with TRBD1. In germline, CDR1 is SGHNT, CDR2 YYREEE (reference sequence). CDR3 length: 15 residues. The V gene end was trimmed by 4 bases and the J gene end by 3 bases; junction bases not matched to a gene: 8.

In its sample, this clone was seen once. The J gene is TRBJ1-1, the V gene TRBV7-2, with D hard to call. The ends were cut back, 5 bases at V and 11 bases at J, with 18 bases in the middle. CDR3 size: 13 residues. The germline V gene encodes CDR1 SGHTA and CDR2 FQGNSA. This chain's CDR3 is CASSPAGEGRAFF. CDR3 coding DNA: TGTGCCAGCAGCCCCGCCGGGGAAGGTAGGGCTTTCTTT.

The chain uses TRBV19 and TRBJ2-7, with 9 bases aligning to TRBD2. Germline CDR1 reads LNHDA; CDR2 reads SQIVND (reference sequence). This CDR3 comprises 16 residues. V lost 3 bases to trimming and J lost 6 bases; unmatched junction nucleotides: 12. The CDR3 reads CASSIGTRLAGFEQYF. In nucleotides, the CDR3 is TGTGCCAGTAGTATCGGTACTCGCCTAGCGGGATTCGAGCAGTACTTC.

DNA of the CDR3: TGTGCCAGCAGCCAAGGACAGGGGATCTACGAGCAGTACTTC. Translating it yields CASSQGQGIYEQYF. The rearrangement links TRBV11-2 to TRBJ2-7; 9 bases agree with TRBD1. This CDR3 has 14 amino acids. Germline lookup yields CDR1 SGHAT and CDR2 FQNNGV. J was trimmed by 3 bases and V by 5 bases; bases with no gene match: 5.

This clone was counted once. The V and J genes are TRBV18 and TRBJ2-7, with D unclear. CDR3 size: 15 residues. Germline V lookup: CDR1 KGHSH, CDR2 LQKENI. V lost 4 bases, J lost 0 bases, and 13 bases lay in between. CDR3 bases: TGTGCCAGCTCACGAGCTAGAGAGCTCTCCTACGAGCAGTACTTC. Translating it yields CASSRARELSYEQYF.

CDR3 sequence: CASSERQAQANYGYTF. The CDR3 DNA follows: TGTGCCAGCAGTGAAAGACAGGCCCAGGCTAACTATGGCTACACCTTC. The chain links TRBV6-1 to TRBJ1-2; the D gene is possibly TRBD1 (6 bases). Trimming pared 2 bases from V and 0 bases from J, leaving 13 bases between. CDR1 and CDR2 from the germline V gene are MNHNS and SASEGT. The length of the CDR3 is 16 residues.

The rearrangement links TRBV7-9 to TRBJ2-7, with no clear D. CDR1 SEHNR and CDR2 FQNEAQ come from the germline V gene (reference sequence). The CDR3 totals 13 residues. The V and J ends lost 5 bases and 2 bases respectively, with 10 bases between them. The CDR3 sequence is CASSLAPTYEQYF. The CDR3 DNA is TGTGCCAGCAGCCTCGCCCCCACCTACGAGCAGTACTTC.

This chain connects TRBV27 to TRBJ2-3, with no clear D. Per the germline V gene, CDR1 is MNHEY and CDR2 is SMNVEV (reference sequence). V was pared by 4 bases and J by 1 base, with 15 bases between. The CDR3 covers 16 residues. CDR3 region: CASSSRNLARTDTQYF. CDR3 DNA: TGTGCCAGCAGTTCGCGAAACTTAGCCCGCACAGATACGCAGTATTTT.

The chain combines TRBV2 with TRBJ2-5, with a tentative D call TRBD2 (6 bases). Trimming removed 6 bases from V and 0 bases from J, with 8 bases in between. Germline-derived CDR1 and CDR2 are SNHLY and FYNNEI. The CDR3 contains 13 residues. The CDR3 loop is CASRSGYQETQYF. The CDR3 DNA reads as TGTGCCAGCAGAAGCGGGTACCAAGAGACCCAGTACTTC.

This chain connects TRBV6-6 to TRBJ1-2, with unresolved D. This CDR3 is 15 amino acids long. V was trimmed by 6 bases and J by 7 bases, leaving 21 bases between them. The germline V gene encodes CDR1 MNHNY and CDR2 SVGAGI (reference sequence). DNA for the CDR3: TGTGCCAGCAGCAGACCCCAGAGTGAAAACCTTGGCTACACCTTC. Translating gives CASSRPQSENLGYTF.

The rearrangement links TRBV7-9 to TRBJ1-1; D is unresolved. From germline, CDR1 is SEHNR and CDR2 FQNEAQ (reference sequence). The length of the CDR3 is 14 residues. V lost 5 bases and J lost 1, with 11 bases in between. The CDR3 bases are TGTGCCAGCAGCCTCCGGGCGGAGAACACTGAAGCTTTCTTT. Translation gives CASSLRAENTEAFF.

This rearrangement joins TRBV6-5 to TRBJ2-1, with D possibly TRBD1 on 6 matching bases. Germline CDR1 is MNHEY and CDR2 is SVGAGI. Trimming stripped 6 bases from V and 15 bases from J, with 15 bases between. The CDR3 loop spans 11 amino acids. CDR3 nucleotide sequence: TGTGCCAGCAGCTCGGGACAATTGCGGTTCTTC. Residues: CASSSGQLRFF.

J is TRBJ2-1 and V is TRBV11-2, with D possibly TRBD2 on 5 matching bases. The CDR3 sequence is 15 residues long. V lost 3 bases, J lost 3 bases, and 12 bases lay in between. Germline CDR1 and CDR2: SGHAT and FQNNGV. The DNA of the CDR3 is TGTGCCAGCAGCTTTACTAGTTTGCTCTACAATGAGCAGTTCTTC. Translating gives CASSFTSLLYNEQFF.

Points on this clone: At the DNA level, this CDR3 is encoded by other sequences in the same sample as well. The chain is built from TRBV28 and TRBJ2-2; D gene uncertain. Germline CDR1 and CDR2: MDHEN and SYDVKM. There are 12 residues in the CDR3. Trimming left V 2 bases short and J 4 bases short, with 2 bases between. Here the CDR3 DNA reads TGTGCCAGCAGTTTAAGCACCGGGGAGCTGTTTTTT. Translation: CASSLSTGELFF.

This chain links TRBV7-2 with TRBJ2-5; 8 bases match TRBD2. The germline CDR1 and CDR2 sequences are SGHTA and FQGNSA. V lost 3 bases to trimming and J lost 5 bases; unmatched junction nucleotides: 11. The CDR3 has 16 amino acids. The CDR3 here is CASSFGLAGIGETQYF. The CDR3 region has the DNA TGTGCCAGCAGCTTTGGGCTAGCGGGTATTGGCGAGACCCAGTACTTC.

This chain uses TRBV12-2 with TRBJ1-2. TRBV12-2 is given as a pseudogene. There are 19 residues in the CDR3. CDR3 sequence: CASRLWECGRVGRYYGYTF. The CDR3 bases are TGTGCAAGTCGCTTATGGGAATGTGGGAGAGTTGGACGTTACTATGGCTACACCTTC.

The chain employs TRBV7-9 and TRBJ2-7; D unresolved. CDR3 length equals 14 residues. Looked up from germline, CDR1 is SEHNR and CDR2 is FQNEAQ (reference sequence). V lost 5 bases, J lost 3 bases, and 14 bases lay in between. Here the CDR3 reads CASSPTVDHYEQYF. The CDR3 nucleotides are TGTGCCAGCAGCCCAACAGTGGACCACTACGAGCAGTACTTC.

The chain couples TRBV28 to TRBJ1-3; D perhaps matches TRBD1 (6 bases). Germline V gives CDR1 MDHEN, CDR2 SYDVKM. There are 17 residues in the CDR3. V was pared by 6 bases and J by 5 bases, with 23 bases between. Written as DNA, the CDR3 is TGTGCCAGCAGACCTGGGGGGGGCCCGGGGACGAGAAACACCATATATTTT. This codes for CASRPGGGPGTRNTIYF. The whole variable domain, remainder taken from reference TRBV28 and TRBJ1-3, is DVKVTQSSRYLVKRTGEKVFLECVQDMDHENMFWYRQDPGLGLRLIYFSYDVKMKEKGDIPEGYSVSREKKERFSLILESASTNQTSMYLCASRPGGGPGTRNTIYFGEGSWLTVV.